Here is one T cell receptor beta chain with its context. Its antigen remains unknown. The data stem from a study of T cells expressing NK-cell markers. Background on the study: It was from sorted CD3+CD56+NKG2C+, CD3+CD56+NKG2C- and CD3+CD56-NKG2C+ T cells that TCR beta repertoires came. Seven HCMV-seropositive donors and one seronegative donor made up the eight sequenced donors.

General observations from the study: More than 5 of the donors carried dominant NKG2C+ clonotypes that took up about 1.0-8% of their CD8+ T cells.

From the 5' RACE reads, TCRdb lists one entry per CDR3 protein and no DNA. Here the sample table reports more than 400,000 distinct CDR3 sequences. The CDR3 runs to 14 residues. This chain connects TRBV12-3 or TRBV12-4 to TRBJ2-4; TCRdb's D call, TRBD1, is unchecked because there is no DNA. This clonotype was sampled from a woman between 18 and 70 years old in good health. Sample: blood T cells: a sorted CD56 or NKG2C T cell subset, CD4+ or CD8+ T cells, or bulk PBMC T cells (not recorded which). The chain's CDR3 is CASSFKGAKNIQYF.